This T cell receptor (beta chain) was captured in a study of blood T cell repertoires in COVID-19. Study summary: Samples representing acute and convalescent COVID-19 were sourced from the United States, Italy and Spain. From T cells, B-cell-depleted T cells, or PBMCs came the material, which was cDNA or gDNA.

V lost 8 bases to trimming and J lost 4 bases; unmatched junction nucleotides: 6. The CDR3 is 15 amino acids. Germline assignment: CDR1 MDHEN and CDR2 SYDVKM. Original methodology: From reference gene primer amplification, estimates of nucleated cell counts were derived. Generated by immunoSEQ multiplex PCR, the TCRdb table keeps only in-frame clones and is missing some. V and J calls and clone size are as listed in that table; D and trimming were resolved from the DNA. The data show under 200,000 clones, with roughly nine tenths seen just once and around 2.3% held by the top ten. Source material: peripheral blood. The source is a man in his sixties or seventies with active or convalescent COVID-19. The genes are TRBV28 and TRBJ2-2; TRBD1 agrees at 11 bases. In DNA, the CDR3 is TGTGCCAGCGGCACCGGGACAGGGGGCACCGGGGAGCTGTTTTTT. Translated, it gives CASGTGTGGTGELFF.